This T cell receptor (beta chain) was sequenced for a study of cytomegalovirus exposure and HLA in healthy donors (dated by TCRdb to 2015 to 2018). About the investigation overall: According to an earlier analysis of a few hundred of the donors, about 180 million T cells yielded roughly 100 million unique TCR beta sequences and more than 250 Gb of sequence data. About 320 gigabases of sequencing data and approximately 84 million unique TCR sequences were included in an early release covering roughly 700 HLA-typed donors. Of the 300 to 500 genotyped donors, roughly 80% were placed in the genetic ancestry cluster associated with self-reported Caucasian donors. The study was designed to test whether signatures of past pathogen exposure could be identified by cataloging public T cell receptors. The T cell repertoires of 700 or so subjects were profiled by immunosequencing and related to cytomegalovirus serostatus. Besides the first cohort of approximately 670 subjects, a separate validation cohort made up of over a hundred different subjects was used. To predict cytomegalovirus infection status, the study brought together high-throughput TCR immunosequencing, statistical association of individual TCRs with disease status, and machine learning. A later analysis re-analyzed previously published TCR beta repertoires from 650 to 800 donors and added high-resolution HLA genotyping to study TCR occurrence patterns. The later analysis used no new phenotypic data to find candidate immune exposures, relying instead on TCR beta sequences and their occurrence across donors. In an earlier analysis of roughly 540 of the donors, high-throughput TCR beta sequencing was used to judge whether each TCR beta V gene segment behaved as functional or pseudogenic. Donor age, sex, ethnicity and CMV serostatus were compiled alongside the repertoire data. Genome-wide SNP genotypes for about 65% of the 666 donors were used in a later genetic analysis, which treated that subset as a discovery cohort. All discovery cohort repertoires had been generated on a single sequencing platform. Both class I and class II loci were covered by HLA typing, at four-digit resolution. Typing coverage differed by locus: A, B, C, DRB1 and DQB1 were typed in about 629-640 donors, DQA1 in about 500, DPA1 in approximately 600, and DPB1 in 450 to 480. Four or five DR-DQ haplotypes were handled as single units for association and clustering because linkage in the cohort was strong. Among 300 to 500 genotyped donors of the cohort, an average of approximately 240,000 unique TCR beta nucleotide sequences was sequenced per donor, of which roughly 17% were non-productive.

The study at large found these results: The presence/absence analyses assumed that sequencing depth was roughly uniform across donors, and that assumption may not be true. Linkage disequilibrium might explain the correlated functional status among segregating V segments, but an unknown experimental factor could not be excluded. The classifier was reported to diagnose cytomegalovirus status with high specificity and sensitivity in both the original and validation cohorts. Only TCR beta chains were sequenced in this cohort, and the absence of alpha or paired-chain data limited detectable features. In a later analysis, TCR association rates were found to vary across HLA loci, with the most associated TCRs seen for DRB1 alleles and the fewest for HLA-C alleles. According to a later analysis, parvovirus B19, influenza, CMV and Epstein-Barr virus appeared linked to several top co-occurrence clusters. Because counts were too low, some 16 rarely observed V segments, including chromosome 9 orphons, were excluded from the earlier analysis of about 500 of the donors. HLA typing was unavailable for some donors at each locus, so association tests used only the typed subset. A few of the identified cytomegalovirus-associated TCR beta chains were confirmed in vitro to be specific for cytomegalovirus antigens. Some IMGT-functional V segments, including TRBV6-2 and TRBV6-3, could not be told apart with the 87-base-pair reads, so those segments were excluded. A later analysis found that HLA-associated TCR beta chains were more clonally expanded and had lower generation probabilities than equally common non-associated chains. A cluster of highly shared sequence variants was judged likely to be a technical artifact of the sequencing pipeline. Most TCR sequences were seen in very few donors, while some public TCRs were found in many individuals. In an earlier analysis of approximately 590 of the donors, most TCR beta V segments appeared in productive rearrangements about 87% or about 30% of the time, broadly matching IMGT annotations. According to the authors, the approach could potentially be generalized to other disease states and immunological phenotypes. A further reported finding was that TCR beta sequences accurately predicted the HLA-A and HLA-B alleles for most subjects in the first cohort. For the cohort, immune exposure information was limited to CMV serostatus. Compared with the approximately 700-donor mean, donors in an Asian-associated ancestry cluster had fewer N-insertions in productive TCRs, according to a later genetic analysis. An association between a missense DCLRE1C variant and V-gene and J-gene trimming of TCR beta chains was found in a later genetic analysis and replicated in an independent cohort. In a later analysis, some 17,000 TCR beta sequences were associated with specific HLA alleles at a false discovery rate of 0.05. When HLA alleles, especially DR and DQ, strongly co-occurred, TCR associations were difficult to assign to individual alleles. A total of fewer than 200 TCR beta chains were listed by the study as associated with cytomegalovirus. According to a later analysis, most CMV-associated TCR beta chains appeared to be HLA-restricted, and the HLA associations seemed to be driven largely by CMV exposure.

In the case of this clone: The clone's antigen remains unknown. No much larger clone exists at a distance of one base, and base qualities are not known.

CDR1 WNHNN and CDR2 SYGVQD are derived from the germline V gene (reference sequence). Reading from cysteine to phenylalanine, the CDR3 counts 15 amino acids. The read is trimmed to its CDR3 DNA, 45 bases read in frame from base 1. V trim: 3 bases; J trim: 2 bases; unmatched bases: 3. The cohort consisted of 600 or so healthy bone marrow donors. Cohort members were all nominally healthy when sampled, although unrecorded immune exposures were likely present. The donor was CMV seronegative and belonged to the group of approximately 320 seronegative cohort members. Every donor gave a peripheral blood sample, and the peripheral blood mononuclear cells from that sample were used for TCR beta sequencing. The Qiagen DNeasy Blood Extraction Kit was used to extract genomic DNA from the blood cell samples. To prepare the library, the immunoSEQ multiplex PCR assay was applied. A mixture of 60 forward primers for TCR Vbeta segments and 13 reverse primers for TCR Jbeta segments was used in the multiplex PCR. The CDR3 region of rearranged TCR beta genes was amplified from genomic DNA with a multiplex PCR assay. On the Illumina HiSeq System, the amplified TCR beta libraries were sequenced as 87-base-pair reads. On the study's bioinformatics: Across the roughly 670 repertoires, a later analysis counted 60 million to 90 million unique TCR beta chains, 9 million to 14 million of which were shared by at least two donors. Raw reads were error-corrected and collapsed into unique sequences with a nearest-neighbor algorithm that merged closely related sequences to remove PCR and sequencing errors. To assign V, D and J gene segments, CDR3 sequences were aligned to IMGT reference sequences. For a sequence to be retained, at least a six-nucleotide match to both a V gene segment and a J gene segment was required. A rearrangement counted as productive if the CDR3 had no stop codons and remained in frame with V and J, and every other rearrangement counted as non-productive. CDR3 was defined according to IMGT convention as the region running from the second conserved V-encoded cysteine to the conserved J-encoded phenylalanine. The earlier analysis of some 580 of the donors excluded any sequence lacking an unambiguous match to a single V gene segment. An earlier analysis of 587 of the donors classified V segments as functional when productive rearrangements were above 56.7% and as segregating when the standard deviation between donors was above 5%. A statistical classification framework was built to diagnose cytomegalovirus status from the catalog of TCR beta chain sequences. In a later analysis, TCR nucleotide sequences were compared against IMGT/GENE-DB human TR gene sequences so that V and J genes could be assigned. In a later analysis, CDR3 sequences and most-parsimonious VDJ recombination scenarios were assigned using the TCRdist pipeline. In a later analysis, each TCR beta chain was defined by its CDR3 amino acid sequence together with its V-gene family, and reads without a unique V-gene family were excluded. A later analysis removed several hundred highly shared, low-generation-probability nucleotide sequences to deal with suspected cross-contamination and a sequencing artifact. A later analysis calculated a clonal expansion index for each public chain from normalized within-repertoire ranks of inferred template counts. A later analysis computed generation probabilities with a VDJ recombination model fitted to out-of-frame rearrangements, and checked the results against IGoR. In a later analysis, hypergeometric tests were used to score TCR-TCR, TCR-HLA and TCR-CMV co-occurrence, with a repertoire-size bias correction applied to TCR pairs. A later analysis estimated false discovery rates by permuting HLA or CMV assignments 20 times. A later analysis grouped co-occurring TCRs with DBSCAN, adding TCRdist sequence similarity when clustering within HLA-allele-positive subsets. Repertoires with fewer than 30,000 or more than 120,000 public chains, plus five repertoires with anomalous nucleotide sharing, were excluded from co-occurrence clustering. TCRdb carries this immuneACCESS record with in-frame sequences only. Its versions omit some clonotypes, under half of them owing to an unresolved V gene in the studies checked, with the rest unexplained. D and trimming were read from the DNA, whereas the V and J calls and clone size are those reported in that table. The table for this sample lists approximately 90,000 clones; around 77% of them were counted only once. Around 3.4% of the sample rests with the top ten.

The material sequenced was PBMCs. This TCR derives from a young man in good health and CMV-seronegative. The sequence is built from TRBV10-1 and TRBJ2-1, with 8 junctional bases fitting TRBD2. Here is the DNA: TGCGCCAGCAGTGACCTAGCGGGCCCCTACAATGAGCAGTTCTTC. This sequence encodes CASSDLAGPYNEQFF.